This TCR beta chain was captured by sequencing in a study of OX40 agonist ivuxolimab in advanced cancers. Whole-study context: Patients received intravenous ivuxolimab every 2 weeks at 0.01 to 10 mg/kg. Partial responses were achieved by three patients, of whom one had hepatocellular carcinoma and two had cutaneous melanoma. Study-level findings and limits: Still undetermined is the antigen specificity of the expanded peripheral T cells.

TCRdb's table, derived via immunoSEQ multiplex PCR, lists solely in-frame clones and lacks some. The table lists tens of thousands of clones, around 90% of them singletons. Remarks on this clone: The antigen is not known.

The starting material was CD4+ or CD8+ T cells sorted from blood, obtained in a trial of the OX40 agonist ivuxolimab. The TCR comes from an adult with an advanced solid tumor such as melanoma, head and neck, liver or kidney cancer.

The CDR3 DNA reads TGTGCCAGCAGCTTAACCCGGACTAGCGGGAGATCTGGGGCCAACGTCCTGACTTTC. Translated: CASSLTRTSGRSGANVLTF. The chain links TRBV7-8 to TRBJ2-6, with 13 nucleotides matching TRBD2. CDR3 length: 19 amino acids. Germline V CDR1 and CDR2: SGHVS, FQNEAQ. Unmatched junction bases numbered 5, after V lost 2 bases and J lost 1 base.